The 30 T cell receptor beta chains in this list originate from one sample, sequenced in a study of shared clonotypes between healthy human individuals. Clones were sequenced by immunoSEQ multiplex PCR, and TCRdb holds only the in-frame ones, with some missing. This table holds roughly 2.2 million clones, about nine tenths found once. The source material was naive CD4+ T cells from PBMCs. Specified subset: CD45RA+ positively selected. These TCRs come from a man aged 18 to 35 in good health. Some clones in this sample may be carry-over from other donors' samples.

The gene calls are TRBV4-1 and TRBJ1-6; TRBD1 agrees at 7 bases. Trimming at V came to 0 bases and at J to 0 bases, leaving 8 bases not matched to a gene. From germline, CDR1 is MGHRA and CDR2 YSYEKL. The CDR3 covers 19 residues. The CDR3 region is CASSQEVPGGSSYNSPLHF. CDR3 nucleotides: TGCGCCAGCAGCCAAGAGGTACCAGGGGGTAGCTCCTATAATTCACCCCTCCACTTT.

This chain joins TRBV5-4 and TRBJ2-5; possible D gene TRBD2, 5 bases. Germline CDR1 and CDR2: SGHNT and YYREEE (reference sequence). The length of the CDR3 is 14 residues. V was shortened by 5 bases and J by 5 bases, with 16 bases between the two germline ends. The CDR3 spells CASSLAGSDETQYF. The DNA of the CDR3 is TGTGCCAGCAGTCTGGCGGGTAGTGATGAGACCCAGTACTTC. The full variable domain, in which reference TRBV5-4 and TRBJ2-5 provide the parts outside the CDR3, is ETGVTQSPTHLIKTRGQQVTLRCSSQSGHNTVSWYQQALGQGPQFIFQYYREEENGRGNFPPRFSGLQFPNYSSELNVNALELDDSALYLCASSLAGSDETQYFGPGTRLLVL.

The chain recombines TRBV6-5 with TRBJ2-2; D call uncertain. This CDR3 spans 15 amino acids. CDR1 and CDR2 from the germline V gene are MNHEY and SVGAGI. V was pared by 0 bases and J by 6 bases, with 11 bases between. The CDR3 loop is CASSYSATWAGELFF. The CDR3, as DNA: TGTGCCAGCAGTTACTCTGCGACCTGGGCCGGGGAGCTGTTTTTT.

The gene calls are TRBV5-1 and TRBJ1-4; D ambiguous. Germline V gives CDR1 SGHRS, CDR2 YFSETQ. This CDR3 has 15 amino acids. V was shortened by 4 bases and J by 8 bases, with 18 bases between the two germline ends. The CDR3 DNA is TGCGCCAGCAGCCCAGCTGACATCGCCGGAGAAAAACTGTTTTTT. Translating gives CASSPADIAGEKLFF.

With respect to this clone: The sample holds other DNA sequences that translate to the same CDR3. V gene TRBV6-5 combines with J gene TRBJ2-1, with unresolved D. The CDR3 is 11 amino acids. Germline CDR1 MNHEY, CDR2 SVGAGI. V lost 0 bases and J 7 bases, leaving 1 base between the germline ends. The CDR3 here is CASSYSNEQFF. In DNA, the CDR3 is TGTGCCAGCAGTTACTCGAATGAGCAGTTCTTC.

This clone has a handful of counts. The chain uses TRBV20-1 and TRBJ1-2; D is uncertain. This CDR3 contains 10 residues. V shed 5 bases and J shed 6 bases, with 7 bases lying between them. The germline V gene has CDR1 DFQATT and CDR2 SNEGSKA (reference sequence). CDR3 DNA: TGCAGTGCTCCCCGGGATGGCTACACCTTC. This sequence encodes CSAPRDGYTF.

V and J are TRBV7-2 and TRBJ1-3; D uncertain. The V end lost 2 bases, the J end lost 3 bases, and 5 bases lay between the germline ends. This CDR3 has 13 amino acids. Germline lookup yields CDR1 SGHTA and CDR2 FQGNSA. CDR3 coding DNA: TGTGCCAGCAGCTTACCAAATGGAAACACCATATATTTT. Translation gives CASSLPNGNTIYF.

To note about this clone: One end of the junction is discordant with germline, which a read error may explain. The same CDR3 is also encoded by other DNA sequences in this sample. The chain combines TRBV20-1 with TRBJ2-5, with TRBD2 as a possible D gene (5 bases). Germline V gene sequence: CDR1 DFQATT, CDR2 SNEGSKA (reference sequence). This CDR3 is 11 amino acids long. The CDR3 nucleotides are TGCAGTGCCAGAGGACTTGAGACCCAGTACTTC. Translation gives CSARGLETQYF.

V gene TRBV28 combines with J gene TRBJ1-5; tentative D call: TRBD1 (5 bases). CDR1 and CDR2 from the germline V gene are MDHEN and SYDVKM. The V end lost 6 bases, the J end lost 6 bases, and 21 bases lay between the germline ends. CDR3 length: 16 residues. The DNA of the CDR3 is TGTGCCAGCAGGCCTCATCCGGAGCAGGGTGGTCAGCCCCAGCATTTT. This translates into CASRPHPEQGGQPQHF.

The V and J genes are TRBV5-1 and TRBJ1-1; TRBD1 agrees at 7 bases. Germline-derived CDR1 and CDR2 are SGHRS and YFSETQ. The CDR3 runs 14 residues. Losses at the gene ends were 3 bases for V and 7 bases for J; bases not matched to a gene: 9. The CDR3 DNA sequence: TGCGCCAGCAGCTCAGCAGACAGGGCGAGTGAAGCTTTCTTT. Protein sequence: CASSSADRASEAFF.

For the CDR3, the DNA is TGTGCCAGCAGATTGGGACTAGCGGCGGGCGAGCAGTACTTC. Amino acids: CASRLGLAAGEQYF. J is TRBJ2-7 and V is TRBV6-5; TRBD2 matches 11 bases. Germline lookup yields CDR1 MNHEY and CDR2 SVGAGI. CDR3 length equals 14 residues. Trimming took 6 bases from V and 6 from J; bases not matched to a gene: 7.

The CDR3 protein is CASSQQNYGYTF. The CDR3 DNA is TGTGCCAGCAGCCAGCAGAACTATGGCTACACCTTC. This chain uses TRBV14 with TRBJ1-2, with D unclear. The CDR3 is 12 residues long. Germline CDR1 is SGHDN and CDR2 is FVKESK. V shed 3 bases and J shed 2 bases, with 4 bases lying between them.

The chain carries TRBV7-2 and TRBJ2-7; 9 bases map to TRBD1. V was pared by 6 bases and J by 0 bases, with 3 bases of the junction left unmatched. Per the germline V gene, CDR1 is SGHTA and CDR2 is FQGNSA. CDR3 length: 14 residues. The CDR3 is CASRRGQGSYEQYF. In DNA form, the CDR3 reads TGTGCCAGCAGGCGGGGACAGGGCTCCTACGAGCAGTACTTC.

The chain couples TRBV5-1 to TRBJ1-2; TRBD1 might be the D (6 bases). Per the germline V gene, CDR1 is SGHRS and CDR2 is YFSETQ. With 5 bases removed from V and 7 bases from J, the gap between germline ends came to 12 bases. There are 12 residues in the CDR3. This CDR3 reads CASREGVVGYTF. The DNA for the CDR3 is TGCGCCAGCAGGGAGGGGGTAGTTGGCTACACCTTC.

This chain connects TRBV19 to TRBJ2-6, with no clear D. This CDR3 is 13 amino acids long. Germline CDR1 and CDR2: LNHDA and SQIVND (reference sequence). The V gene lost 9 bases and the J gene lost 1 base, with 7 bases spanning the gap. CDR3 nucleotide sequence: TGTGCCAGCCAAGGTTCTGGGGCCAACGTCCTGACTTTC. It yields the protein CASQGSGANVLTF. The full variable domain, completed using reference TRBV19 and TRBJ2-6, is DGGITQSPKYLFRKEGQNVTLSCEQNLNHDAMYWYRQDPGQGLRLIYYSQIVNDFQKGDIAEGYSVSREKKESFPLTVTSAQKNPTAFYLCASQGSGANVLTFGAGSRLTVL.

The gene calls are TRBV11-3 and TRBJ2-7, with 8 bases that match TRBD2. From germline, CDR1 is SGHNT and CDR2 YENEEA. The trim removed 8 bases at V and 3 bases at J, leaving 15 bases unmatched. The CDR3 has 16 residues. The CDR3 coding sequence is TGTGCCAGCGACTCTACGGTCAGCGGGGGCCACTACGAGCAGTACTTC. This codes for CASDSTVSGGHYEQYF.

In nucleotides, the CDR3 is TGCGCCAGCAGCTCGACGACAGGGGCCCAAGAGACCCAGTACTTC. This sequence encodes CASSSTTGAQETQYF. The V call is TRBV5-1, the J call TRBJ2-5, with TRBD1 matching over 8 bases. The germline V gene encodes CDR1 SGHRS and CDR2 YFSETQ. The ends lost 3 bases at V and 1 base at J; junction bases unmatched: 5. The CDR3 totals 15 residues.

This chain joins TRBV10-3 and TRBJ2-7, with 11 positions matching TRBD2. Germline V gives CDR1 ENHRY, CDR2 SYGVKD. V lost 0 bases, J lost 6 bases, and 1 base stayed unmatched. The CDR3 is made up of 14 amino acids. DNA of the CDR3: TGTGCCATCAGTGAGTCACTAGCGGGAGTCGAGCAGTACTTC. Translating gives CAISESLAGVEQYF.

The J gene is TRBJ1-5, the V gene TRBV19, with a tentative D call TRBD1 (6 bases). The CDR3 loop spans 15 amino acids. Between the trimmed V and J ends, which lost 6 bases and 1 base, there was a span of 13 bases. The germline V gene encodes CDR1 LNHDA and CDR2 SQIVND (reference sequence). The CDR3 protein is CASSRYRVSNQPQHF. DNA of the CDR3: TGTGCCAGTAGCCGATACAGGGTAAGCAATCAGCCCCAGCATTTT.

V and J are TRBV6-5 and TRBJ2-6, with D possibly TRBD2 on 5 matching bases. V gave up 4 bases and J gave up 0 bases, with 10 bases separating them. The CDR3 covers 16 residues. Germline assignment: CDR1 MNHEY and CDR2 SVGAGI. The CDR3 DNA follows: TGTGCCAGCAGTTTTGGAGGCACCTCTGGGGCCAACGTCCTGACTTTC. It codes for CASSFGGTSGANVLTF.

The rearrangement links TRBV27 to TRBJ1-1; D ambiguous. Germline V gene data show CDR1 as MNHEY and CDR2 as SMNVEV (reference sequence). This CDR3 contains 15 residues. V was clipped by 7 bases and J by 0 bases, with 15 bases between them. The CDR3 coding sequence is TGTGCCAGCAACCCTGGGAGAGGGATGAACACTGAAGCTTTCTTT. Amino acids: CASNPGRGMNTEAFF.

V gene TRBV27 combines with J gene TRBJ1-1; D uncertain. The V and J ends lost 2 bases and 7 bases respectively, with 14 bases between them. Germline V gene data show CDR1 as MNHEY and CDR2 as SMNVEV (reference sequence). The CDR3 contains 14 residues. CDR3 region: CASSLRTAVIEAFF. The DNA of the CDR3 is TGTGCCAGCAGTTTAAGGACCGCCGTGATTGAAGCTTTCTTT.

The rearrangement uses TRBV2 and TRBJ2-3; the match to TRBD2 covers 8 bases. Germline V lookup: CDR1 SNHLY, CDR2 FYNNEI. V shed 6 bases and J 3 bases; nucleotides not matched to a gene: 5. This CDR3 region has 14 residues. CDR3 DNA sequence: TGTGCCAGCAGGAGCGGGAGTTATACAGATACGCAGTATTTT. Its protein is CASRSGSYTDTQYF.

This sequence joins TRBV18 and TRBJ1-1, with D uncertain. Germline CDR1 is KGHSH and CDR2 is LQKENI. The ends were cut back, 1 base at V and 0 bases at J, with 15 bases in the middle. There are 17 residues in the CDR3. The CDR3, as DNA: TGTGCCAGCTCACCACTCGGACTGCCGCCAATGAACACTGAAGCTTTCTTT. This codes for CASSPLGLPPMNTEAFF. Using reference TRBV18 and TRBJ1-1 for the parts outside the CDR3, the full variable domain is NAGVMQNPRHLVRRRGQEARLRCSPMKGHSHVYWYRQLPEEGLKFMVYLQKENIIDESGMPKERFSAEFPKEGPSILRIQQVVRGDSAAYFCASSPLGLPPMNTEAFFGQGTRLTVV.

This clone came up once. This sequence joins TRBV9 and TRBJ1-2; D possibly corresponds to TRBD1 (5 bases). Trimming cost V 3 bases and J 2 bases, with 17 bases left between them. The length of the CDR3 is 16 residues. The germline V gene encodes CDR1 SGDLS and CDR2 YYNGEE. The CDR3 DNA follows: TGTGCCAGCAGCGCATCAGTTGGACAACGCAACTATGGCTACACCTTC. This codes for CASSASVGQRNYGYTF. The complete variable domain, with remaining parts taken from reference TRBV9 and TRBJ1-2, reads DSGVTQTPKHLITATGQRVTLRCSPRSGDLSVYWYQQSLDQGLQFLIQYYNGEERAKGNILERFSAQQFPDLHSELNLSSLELGDSALYFCASSASVGQRNYGYTFGSGTRLTVV.

The count of this clone is one. This sequence joins TRBV18 and TRBJ2-4, with a weak D call TRBD1 (6 bases). Trimming cost V 2 bases and J 13 bases, with 18 bases left between them. CDR1 is KGHSH, CDR2 LQKENI, per germline. This CDR3 spans 14 amino acids. The DNA of the CDR3 is TGTGCCAGCTCACCATCCCGGGACATAAGACAACAGTACTTC. It is translated as CASSPSRDIRQQYF.

This chain links TRBV27 with TRBJ2-3; 10 bases agree with TRBD1. The CDR3 has 16 amino acids. Germline assignment: CDR1 MNHEY and CDR2 SMNVEV (reference sequence). Unmatched junction bases numbered 11, after V lost 6 bases and J lost 5 bases. Here the CDR3 DNA reads TGTGCCAGCAGCTACGCCCGGACAGGGGGGTTAGATACGCAGTATTTT. Protein sequence: CASSYARTGGLDTQYF.

V is TRBV2 and J is TRBJ1-5; a possible D gene is TRBD1 (6 bases). Trimming shortened V by 7 bases and J by 3 bases, and 19 bases separated the two germline ends. CDR3 size: 16 residues. CDR1 and CDR2 (germline): SNHLY, FYNNEI. The CDR3 spells CASTSRGAQDNQPQHF. The CDR3 DNA follows: TGTGCCAGCACGAGTCGGGGGGCGCAGGACAATCAGCCCCAGCATTTT.

This clone was found a few times. The chain uses TRBV7-3 and TRBJ1-1, with D maybe TRBD1 (5 bases). V lost 6 bases and J lost 1, with 9 bases in between. The germline CDR1 and CDR2 sequences are SGHTA and FQGTGA. The CDR3 is 13 residues long. CDR3: CASRSTGNTEAFF. CDR3 coding DNA: TGTGCCAGCAGAAGTACAGGGAACACTGAAGCTTTCTTT.

The V gene is TRBV18, the J gene TRBJ2-7; no clear D. V was clipped by 8 bases and J by 3 bases, with 17 bases between them. The CDR3 consists of 14 residues. Germline loops: CDR1 KGHSH, CDR2 LQKENI. CDR3 DNA sequence: TGTGCCAGCGCATTGTCCAGAGTGGGCTACGAGCAGTACTTC. As protein: CASALSRVGYEQYF.